These 22 T cell receptor beta chains originate from one sample sequenced in a study of blood T cell repertoires in COVID-19 (TCRdb year 2020). The library was generated by the immunoSEQ multiplex PCR assay. Drawn from immuneACCESS, this table holds only the in-frame rearrangements with V and J called that TCRdb kept. Clones are partly lost; checked studies trace under half to an unresolved V gene and leave the rest unexplained. Counted in this sample were approximately 400,000 clones; less than 90% of them appeared once. The leading ten clones occupy 5.1% of the sample. Material for sequencing was PBMCs or T cells enriched from blood (not recorded which). Source of these receptors: a woman aged 50 to 60 who had recovered from COVID-19.

The chain combines TRBV5-1 with TRBJ1-1; D possibly corresponds to TRBD1 (5 bases). V shed 4 bases and J shed 4 bases, with 11 bases lying between them. The CDR3 runs to 13 residues. Germline V gives CDR1 SGHRS, CDR2 YFSETQ. Here the CDR3 DNA reads TGCGCCAGCAGCCCCTCAGGGTCCACTGAAGCTTTCTTT. Its translation is CASSPSGSTEAFF.

The chain employs TRBV9 and TRBJ1-4; the D gene is possibly TRBD1 (5 bases). Germline V gene sequence: CDR1 SGDLS, CDR2 YYNGEE. Trimming pared 0 bases from V and 4 bases from J, leaving 13 bases between. The CDR3 totals 16 residues. In DNA, the CDR3 is TGTGCCAGCAGCGTAGATGGGGGGTTCGGTAATGAAAAACTGTTTTTT. Protein product: CASSVDGGFGNEKLFF.

The chain combines TRBV27 with TRBJ1-5; tentatively, D is TRBD1 (6 bases). With 5 bases removed from V and 5 bases from J, the gap between germline ends came to 13 bases. Per germline, CDR1 MNHEY and CDR2 SMNVEV (reference sequence). The CDR3 sequence is 14 residues long. The DNA of the CDR3 is TGTGCCAGCAGTGTTCAGGGGAGATATCAGCCCCAGCATTTT. As protein: CASSVQGRYQPQHF.

The V gene is TRBV30, the J gene TRBJ1-2; the D gene is possibly TRBD1 (5 bases). Germline V gene sequence: CDR1 GTSNPN, CDR2 SVGIG (reference sequence). V was clipped by 1 base and J by 8 bases, with 14 bases between them. This CDR3 spans 13 amino acids. The CDR3 nucleotides read TGTGCCTGGAGTGACAGGTCCGAGGAGGGCTACACCTTC. Translation gives CAWSDRSEEGYTF. Combining the CDR3 with reference TRBV30 and TRBJ1-2 gives the whole variable domain SQTIHQWPATLVQPVGSPLSLECTVEGTSNPNLYWYRQAAGRGLQLLFYSVGIGQISSEVPQNLSASRPQDRQFILSSKKLLLSDSGFYLCAWSDRSEEGYTFGSGTRLTVV.

The chain employs TRBV5-1 and TRBJ1-3, with 9 bases lining up with TRBD1. Germline loops: CDR1 SGHRS, CDR2 YFSETQ. The J segment lost 2 bases and the V segment lost 4 bases, leaving 7 bases of the junction unmatched. The CDR3 is 16 amino acids. The CDR3 DNA is TGCGCCAGCAGCCCGTACAGGGGGCGACCTGGAAACACCATATATTTT. This gives the protein CASSPYRGRPGNTIYF. Drawing the rest from reference TRBV5-1 and TRBJ1-3, the complete variable domain is KAGVTQTPRYLIKTRGQQVTLSCSPISGHRSVSWYQQTPGQGLQFLFEYFSETQRNKGNFPGRFSGRQFSNSRSEMNVSTLELGDSALYLCASSPYRGRPGNTIYFGEGSWLTVV.

This clone was found a few times. The chain links TRBV7-3 to TRBJ2-7; the D gene is possibly TRBD2 (7 bases). Deletions cut 2 bases from V and 6 bases from J, with 17 bases between. The CDR3 consists of 15 residues. Germline-derived CDR1 and CDR2 are SGHTA and FQGTGA. This CDR3 is CASSLGGSPGGEQYF. In DNA, the CDR3 is TGTGCCAGCAGCTTAGGGGGCAGCCCGGGAGGCGAGCAGTACTTC.

The chain recombines TRBV30 with TRBJ1-2; 8 bases map to TRBD1. Trimming took 2 bases from V and 6 from J; bases not matched to a gene: 5. This CDR3 contains 13 residues. CDR1 and CDR2 from the germline V gene are GTSNPN and SVGIG (reference sequence). The DNA of the CDR3 is TGTGCCTGGAGTTACAGGGGGTCTAATGGCTACACCTTC. Its translation: CAWSYRGSNGYTF.

The chain joins TRBV5-1 to TRBJ2-1; TRBD2 matches at 14 bases. After removal of 0 bases from V and 7 bases from J, the junction contained 3 bases not matched to a gene. CDR3 length equals 16 residues. CDR1 is SGHRS, CDR2 YFSETQ, per germline. The CDR3 DNA is TGCGCCAGCAGCTTGGACGGGACTAGCGGGGGTAATGAGCAGTTCTTC. It encodes CASSLDGTSGGNEQFF.

V is TRBV5-4 and J is TRBJ2-5; the match to TRBD1 covers 8 bases. V shed 2 bases, J shed 0 bases, and the junction held 6 bases outside the gene matches. CDR3 size: 16 residues. Germline assignment: CDR1 SGHNT and CDR2 YYREEE (reference sequence). The CDR3 is CASSLGTGFDQETQYF. The CDR3 nucleotides read TGTGCCAGCAGCTTAGGGACAGGTTTCGACCAAGAGACCCAGTACTTC.

The V call is TRBV19, the J call TRBJ2-1; 8 bases fit TRBD2. From germline, CDR1 is LNHDA and CDR2 SQIVND (reference sequence). This CDR3 comprises 17 residues. J lost 0 bases, V lost 6 bases, and 10 bases had no gene match. CDR3 loop: CASRQTSGTFSYNEQFF. CDR3 sequence (DNA): TGTGCCAGTAGACAAACTAGCGGAACCTTCTCCTACAATGAGCAGTTCTTC.

The chain is built from TRBV7-2 and TRBJ2-1; 11 bases align to TRBD1. Germline CDR1 SGHTA, CDR2 FQGNSA. This CDR3 has 15 amino acids. The trim removed 7 bases at V and 5 bases at J, leaving 7 bases unmatched. This CDR3 is CASTRDRGEHNEQFF. CDR3 bases: TGTGCCAGCACCCGGGACAGGGGGGAACACAATGAGCAGTTCTTC.

CDR3 sequence (DNA): TGTGCTAGTGGTTTGGTTTTGGGGGGTAGGAACACTGAAGCTTTCTTT. Encoded protein: CASGLVLGGRNTEAFF. The chain carries TRBV12-5 and TRBJ1-1; D may be TRBD1 (5 bases). This CDR3 comprises 16 residues. CDR1 is LGHNT, CDR2 FRNRAP, per germline. With 0 bases removed from V and 1 base from J, the gap between germline ends came to 12 bases.

The chain carries TRBV2 and TRBJ1-2; 10 nucleotides line up with TRBD1. Unmatched junction bases numbered 6, after V lost 8 bases and J lost 6 bases. Germline values: CDR1 SNHLY, CDR2 FYNNEI. CDR3 length: 13 residues. The CDR3 DNA reads as TGTGCCAGCCGCGGGACAGGGGACGATGGCTACACCTTC. This encodes CASRGTGDDGYTF.

Details on this clone: This same CDR3 is encoded by further DNA sequences in the sample. The chain has TRBV7-9 and TRBJ2-1; TRBD2 aligns across 10 bases. The germline V gene encodes CDR1 SEHNR and CDR2 FQNEAQ (reference sequence). This CDR3 comprises 15 residues. Trimming cost V 5 bases and J 4 bases; bases outside gene matches: 5. CDR3 DNA sequence: TGTGCCAGCAGCCCTAGCGGGGGAGCTTACAATGAGCAGTTCTTC. Translated: CASSPSGGAYNEQFF.

The chain joins TRBV19 to TRBJ2-5, with D possibly being TRBD2 (6 bases). Trimming shortened V by 3 bases and J by 3 bases, and 17 bases separated the two germline ends. The CDR3 loop spans 16 amino acids. Germline V gives CDR1 LNHDA, CDR2 SQIVND (reference sequence). In DNA form, the CDR3 reads TGTGCCAGTAGTATTGGGAGGTTTAGAGACAAAGAGACCCAGTACTTC. Its protein product is CASSIGRFRDKETQYF.

The chain recombines TRBV12-3 or TRBV12-4 with TRBJ1-4; D perhaps matches TRBD1 (5 bases). The V and J ends lost 9 bases and 4 bases respectively, with 9 bases between them. There are 12 residues in the CDR3. CDR3 residues: CASRGVNEKLFF. In nucleotides, the CDR3 is TGTGCCAGTCGGGGGGTTAATGAAAAACTGTTTTTT.

The V gene is TRBV4-1, the J gene TRBJ1-2; D is unclear. V was cut by 0 bases and J by 4 bases, with 9 bases left in between. CDR3 size: 14 residues. Germline lookup yields CDR1 MGHRA and CDR2 YSYEKL. Here the CDR3 DNA reads TGCGCCAGCAGCCAAGAACCGGGAACCTATGGCTACACCTTC. Translation gives CASSQEPGTYGYTF.

The genes are TRBV6-5 and TRBJ1-3; the D is unclear. The CDR3 sequence is 15 residues long. The V and J ends lost 4 bases and 0 bases respectively, with 10 bases between them. Germline V lookup: CDR1 MNHEY, CDR2 SVGAGI. For the CDR3, the DNA is TGTGCCAGCAGTTCCGGGTCCCGCTCTGGAAACACCATATATTTT. Translating gives CASSSGSRSGNTIYF.

The chain joins TRBV30 to TRBJ1-2; D uncertain. The length of the CDR3 is 11 residues. Germline CDR1 reads GTSNPN; CDR2 reads SVGIG (reference sequence). Trimming stripped 5 bases from V and 4 bases from J, with 8 bases between. CDR3 sequence reads: CAWLGGYGYTF. DNA for the CDR3: TGTGCCTGGCTAGGTGGCTATGGCTACACCTTC.

This sequence joins TRBV30 and TRBJ1-4, with a weak D call TRBD1 (6 bases). The CDR3 runs 15 residues. Germline values: CDR1 GTSNPN, CDR2 SVGIG (reference sequence). Trimming removed 3 bases from V and 4 bases from J, with 15 bases in between. DNA of the CDR3: TGTGCCTGGAGCGATACACAGGGAATTAATGAAAAACTGTTTTTT. Translating it yields CAWSDTQGINEKLFF.

The genes are TRBV3-1 (or the pseudogene TRBV3-2) and TRBJ1-3; 7 bases fit TRBD1. Germline values: CDR1 LGHDT, CDR2 YNNKEL (reference sequence). With 4 bases clipped from V and 0 bases from J, the junction kept 3 bases outside the gene matches. The CDR3 extends over 15 amino acids. This chain's CDR3 is CASSLRGSSGNTIYF. CDR3 nucleotides: TGTGCCAGCAGCCTCAGGGGGAGCTCTGGAAACACCATATATTTT.

The chain couples TRBV5-4 to TRBJ1-1; tentative D call: TRBD1 (6 bases). Germline CDR1 reads SGHNT; CDR2 reads YYREEE (reference sequence). The CDR3 runs 15 residues. The V end lost 4 bases, the J end lost 1 base, and 14 bases lay between the germline ends. CDR3 nucleotides: TGTGCCAGCAGCACTCAACAGGGACCGAACACTGAAGCTTTCTTT. Encoded protein: CASSTQQGPNTEAFF.